This TCR beta chain stems from a study of blood T cell repertoires in COVID-19. On the study more broadly: T cells, B-cell-depleted T cells, or PBMCs provided the cDNA or gDNA that served as material.

Original analysis: Amplification of reference gene primers provided the estimated nucleated cell counts. Profiling relied on immunoSEQ multiplex PCR, and the TCRdb table lists in-frame clones only, not all of them. V, J and clone size derive from that table, while D and trimming were established from the DNA sequence. Of approximately 460,000 clones listed, approximately 89% are singletons. CDR1 is SEHNR, CDR2 FQNEAQ, per germline (reference sequence). The CDR3 contains 12 residues. The V gene lost 3 bases and the J gene lost 6 bases, with 5 bases spanning the gap. The sample consisted of peripheral blood. This TCR came from a man aged 18 to 29 with COVID-19, enrolled during active disease. J is TRBJ1-4 and V is TRBV7-9, with TRBD1 as a possible D gene (5 bases). The CDR3 protein is CASSFRDEKLFF. Here the CDR3 DNA reads TGTGCCAGCAGCTTCAGGGATGAAAAACTGTTTTTT.